What follows is one T cell receptor (beta chain) and its context. The specificity of this receptor is unknown. Within one base of it there is no much larger clone, and no base qualities were kept. V and J are trimmed by 0 bases and 2 bases, and the gene matches miss 6 bases of the junction. Spanning cysteine to phenylalanine, the CDR3 consists of 16 amino acids. Kept here is only the CDR3 DNA, which spans 48 bases and is read in frame from base 1. The germline V gene sets CDR1 to SGHRS and CDR2 to YFSETQ. Interpreted using the paper, the treatment or condition label stands for: high-dose cyclophosphamide on days +3 and +4 as single-agent GVHD prophylaxis. Busulfan and fludarabine conditioning, a related or unrelated marrow graft, and cyclophosphamide on days +3 and +4 were given to PTCy patients. The PTCy-treated patients were drawn from a prospective, multi-institutional clinical trial. Peripheral blood and bone marrow mononuclear cells were isolated by Ficoll-Hypaque density centrifugation and were cryopreserved. CD4+ and CD8+ T cells, including naive and memory subsets, were sorted by FACS on a FACSAria II.

TRB sequencing used genomic DNA with the immunoSEQ assay at survey resolution or the hsTCRB kit. The authors' analysis ran thus. Initial read processing used immunoSEQ software, and repertoire analyses used the LymphoSeq R package. Clonality was computed as 1 minus normalized Shannon entropy, and a Gini coefficient was also calculated for each TRB dataset. Phenotypes of unsorted samples were inferred by mapping TRB sequences from sorted subsets of the recipient or donor onto unsorted samples of the same recipient. TCRdb provides this immuneACCESS table in a form limited to in-frame rearrangements. Some clones are lacking; in checked studies, under half of them reflect an unresolved V gene, and why the rest are absent is not known. V and J calls plus clone size are reproduced from that table; the DNA served to infer D and trimming. The sample table records some 37,000 clones; just under 80% of these occur just once. Roughly 8.1% of the sample rests with the top ten.

This entry is derived from a study of T cells after posttransplantation cyclophosphamide (TCRdb year 2016). Regarding the research as a whole: Using TRB sequencing, the study followed how the T cell repertoire rebuilt after myeloablative bone marrow transplantation with posttransplantation cyclophosphamide given as GVHD prophylaxis. Blood from all 30 or so PTCy patients who had 1-year posttransplant specimens underwent TRB sequencing. Samples from about 33 PTCy-treated patients, along with samples from about 16 of their related bone marrow donors, underwent antigen receptor sequencing. TRB sequencing was also done on up to about 3 additional blood samples from 2 to 5.2 years after transplant in 3 patients, and on pretransplant blood from several patients. TRA and TRB clonality were tightly correlated in 9 samples, so subsequent TCR analyses focused on TRB only. Public TRB sequences were queried against a database of over 3,000 sequences associated with responses to pathogens, tumor antigens, self-antigens and alloantigens. Broad study findings and their caveats: Donor-recipient similarity was low at 1-2 months but increased during the first year, and donor CD8+ memory clones often dominated later blood repertoires. Across over 40 patients, TRB clonality was highly associated with recipient CMV seropositivity and CMV reactivation, and diversity in PTCy patients was similar to diversity in CNI/methotrexate controls. The TRB repertoires of T cells infiltrating skin or the GI tract showed only limited overlap with the TRB repertoires found in blood.

The clonotype originates from a female patient aged 35-55 years who received an allogeneic stem cell transplant from a related donor, was CMV-positive, and had no GVHD. Some T cells may be donor cells from the graft after a transplant. This specimen consisted of CD4+ T cells sorted from blood, obtained roughly 250 weeks after a stem cell transplant with posttransplant cyclophosphamide. The chain links TRBV5-1 with TRBJ2-3, with 7 bases in between that match TRBD1. The encoded CDR3 is CASSLVSGGDTDTQYF. The nucleotide sequence reads as follows: TGCGCCAGCAGCTTGGTTTCAGGGGGTGACACAGATACGCAGTATTTT.